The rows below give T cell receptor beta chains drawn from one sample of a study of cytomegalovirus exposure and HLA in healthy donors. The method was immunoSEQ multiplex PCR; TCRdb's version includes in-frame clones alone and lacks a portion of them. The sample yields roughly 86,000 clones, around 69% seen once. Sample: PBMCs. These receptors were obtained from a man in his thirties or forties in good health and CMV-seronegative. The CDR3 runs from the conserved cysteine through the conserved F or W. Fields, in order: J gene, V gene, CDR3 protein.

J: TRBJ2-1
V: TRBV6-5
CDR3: CASSLADSYNEQFF

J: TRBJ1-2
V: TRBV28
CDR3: CASSLGTGLPHYGYTF

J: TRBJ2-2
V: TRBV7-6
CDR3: CASQAQTSAGELFF

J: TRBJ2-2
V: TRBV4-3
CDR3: CASSQTDSGELFF

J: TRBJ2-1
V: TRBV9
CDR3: CASSVGAGLVDNEQFF

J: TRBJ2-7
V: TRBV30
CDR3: CAWSGGRGTSYEQYF

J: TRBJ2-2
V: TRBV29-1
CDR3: CSAQGGFTGELFF

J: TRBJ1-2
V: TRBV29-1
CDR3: CSVPDRGPAGYTF

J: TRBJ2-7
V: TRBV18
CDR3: CASSPGRGVGEQYF

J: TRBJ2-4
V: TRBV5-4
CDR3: CASSPADKNIQYF

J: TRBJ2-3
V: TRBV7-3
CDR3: CASSFLGPSSGVVPDTQYF

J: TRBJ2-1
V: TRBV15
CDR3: CATSRGRYEQFF

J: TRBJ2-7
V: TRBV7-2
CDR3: CASPLRERGVSYEQYF

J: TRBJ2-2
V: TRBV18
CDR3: CASSSRGDRKTGELFF

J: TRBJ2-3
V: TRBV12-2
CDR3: CASRLTPLLAGGSTDTQYF

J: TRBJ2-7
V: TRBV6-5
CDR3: CASSAGQPRLYEQYF

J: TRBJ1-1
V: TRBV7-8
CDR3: CASSPWGQGFGGTEAFF

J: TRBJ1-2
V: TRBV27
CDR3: CGRRRMVQDGGYTF

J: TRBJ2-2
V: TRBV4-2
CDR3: CASSQKQGTGKVGELFF

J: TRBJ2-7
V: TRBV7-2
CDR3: CASSKESGSSYEQYF

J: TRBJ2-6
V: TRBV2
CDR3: CASTREVLSSGANVLTF

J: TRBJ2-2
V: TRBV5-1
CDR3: CASSLVREWAGELFF

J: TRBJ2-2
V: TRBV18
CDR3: CASSPPFLGELFF

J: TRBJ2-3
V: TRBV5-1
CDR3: CASSWRPGVTQYF

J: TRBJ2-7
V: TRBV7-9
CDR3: CASTDRHHEQYF

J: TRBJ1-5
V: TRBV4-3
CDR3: CASSQFSGQPQHF

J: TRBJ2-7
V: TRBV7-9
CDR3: CSSSPTGTWKYEQYF

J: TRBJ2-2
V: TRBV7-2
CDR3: CASSFRQGNGELFF

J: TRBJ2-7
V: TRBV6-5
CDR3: CASSLGHSYEQYF

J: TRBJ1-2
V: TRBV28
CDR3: CASRRTGEGYGYTF

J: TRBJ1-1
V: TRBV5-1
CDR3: CASSLWVMRPEAFF

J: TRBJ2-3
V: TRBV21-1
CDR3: CASRQGLSTDTQYF

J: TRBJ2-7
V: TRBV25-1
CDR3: CASSEVSGRAYEQYF

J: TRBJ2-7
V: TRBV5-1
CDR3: CASTQPEAYEQYF

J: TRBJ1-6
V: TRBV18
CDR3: CASSPDSSPLHF

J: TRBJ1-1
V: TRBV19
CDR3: CASSIASGGITEAFF

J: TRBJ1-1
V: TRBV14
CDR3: CASSQVRVTNTEAFF

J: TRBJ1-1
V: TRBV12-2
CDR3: CASRSPGTGITEAFF

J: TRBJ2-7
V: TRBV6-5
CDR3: CASSYSGQGMYEQYF

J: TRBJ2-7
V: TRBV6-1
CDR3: CASSVVGYEQYF

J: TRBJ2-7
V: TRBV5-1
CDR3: CASSLETGSHEQYF

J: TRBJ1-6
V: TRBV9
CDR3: CASSEQGISPLHF

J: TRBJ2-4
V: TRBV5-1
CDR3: CASSTIGTSGNLNIQYF

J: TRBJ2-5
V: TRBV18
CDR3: CASHRGGEQYF

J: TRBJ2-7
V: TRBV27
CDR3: CASSLSTGQVASYEQYF

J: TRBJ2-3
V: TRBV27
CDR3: CASSPDRGSTDTQYF

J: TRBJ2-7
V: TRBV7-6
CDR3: CASSLVGSAGGEQYF

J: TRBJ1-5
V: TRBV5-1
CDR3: CASSLEEGGQPQHF

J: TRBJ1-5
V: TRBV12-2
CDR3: CASRPGRNQPQHF

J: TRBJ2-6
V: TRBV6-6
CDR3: CASTGTGIGANVLTF

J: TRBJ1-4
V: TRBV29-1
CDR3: CSVEDPLGVEKLFF

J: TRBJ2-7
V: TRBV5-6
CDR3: CASSTEQGRIYEQYF

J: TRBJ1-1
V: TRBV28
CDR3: CASSLRGWRTEAFF

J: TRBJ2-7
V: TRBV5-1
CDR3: CASSLLPGGYEQYF

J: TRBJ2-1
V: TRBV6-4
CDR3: CASSDSAGSYNEQFF

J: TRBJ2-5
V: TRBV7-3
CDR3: CASSLFGLAGGQETQYF

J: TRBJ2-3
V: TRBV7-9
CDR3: CSSSLGGDRATDTQYF

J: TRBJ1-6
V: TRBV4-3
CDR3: CASSQVGGTAPLHF

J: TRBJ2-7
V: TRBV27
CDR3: CASSLGIGGVYEQYF

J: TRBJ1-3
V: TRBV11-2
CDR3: CASSRLRDFSGNTIYF